This TCR beta chain was sequenced in a study of T-cell memory formation after mild COVID-19. Notes on this clonotype: Its target is unknown.

Using its own MiXCR run on the 5' RACE reads, TCRdb lists one record per CDR3 protein. The table has some 320,000 distinct CDR3 sequences, roughly 15% seen once. The CDR3 loop spans 15 amino acids. V gave up 3 bases and J gave up 3 bases, with 11 bases separating them. Germline V gives CDR1 MNHNS, CDR2 SASEGT. Study-wide points: Some clones that responded turned up in pre-infection memory, which suggests that cross-reactive memory joined in.

This sequence joins TRBV6-1 and TRBJ2-2, with D perhaps TRBD1 or TRBD2 (7 bases each). The sequenced sample consisted of PBMCs or a T cell subset sorted from them (not recorded which). The source of this sequence is a man between 18 and 35 years old who had mild COVID-19 (a few samples of this study predate the infection). Cell type and time point are not known. CDR3 sequence (DNA): TGTGCCAGCAGTGACCAGGGGGGGTACACCGGGGAGCTGTTTTTT. The encoded protein is CASSDQGGYTGELFF.